One and the same sample provided the 21 T cell receptor beta chains below, sequenced in a study of beta chain features in type 1 diabetes. Sequencing targeted expressed TCRB transcripts, as all isolated RNA had been reverse transcribed. Profiled with immunoSEQ multiplex PCR; TCRdb holds only in-frame clones, not every one. The sample yields 40,000 to 45,000 clones, about half seen once. Source material: Tregs from blood. The receptor source for this set is a woman under 30 in good health.

The chain couples TRBV29-1 to TRBJ2-7, with 7 bases fitting TRBD2. Germline CDR1 and CDR2: SQVTM and ANQGSEA. The CDR3 extends over 14 amino acids. With 1 base clipped from V and 3 bases from J, the junction kept 6 bases outside the gene matches. CDR3 sequence: CSVEGQAGDYEQYF. DNA for the CDR3: TGCAGCGTTGAAGGTCAGGCGGGAGACTACGAGCAGTACTTC.

V usage is TRBV7-2 and J usage is TRBJ2-1; 10 positions match TRBD2. V lost 4 bases, J lost 7 bases, and 10 bases stayed unmatched. The CDR3 loop spans 16 amino acids. The germline V gene has CDR1 SGHTA and CDR2 FQGNSA. The CDR3 protein is CASSWIAGGAANEQFF. In DNA, the CDR3 is TGTGCCAGCAGCTGGATAGCGGGAGGTGCGGCAAATGAGCAGTTCTTC.

This chain joins TRBV11-1 and TRBJ1-1; 8 bases align to TRBD1. Looked up from germline, CDR1 is SGHAT and CDR2 is FQDESV (reference sequence). Trimming at V came to 4 bases and at J to 0 bases, leaving 4 bases not matched to a gene. The CDR3 spans 15 residues. The CDR3 sequence is CASSSRGQVNTEAFF. CDR3 coding DNA: TGTGCCAGCAGCTCCAGGGGGCAGGTGAACACTGAAGCTTTCTTT. The whole variable domain, remainder taken from reference TRBV11-1 and TRBJ1-1, is EAEVAQSPRYKITEKSQAVAFWCDPISGHATLYWYRQILGQGPELLVQFQDESVVDDSQLPKDRFSAERLKGVDSTLKIQPAELGDSAMYLCASSSRGQVNTEAFFGQGTRLTVV.

This chain connects TRBV10-2 to TRBJ1-1, with D perhaps matching TRBD1 (6 bases). The V end was cut by 3 bases, the J end by 1 base, with 6 bases between. The CDR3 loop spans 13 amino acids. Germline V gene lookup returns CDR1 WSHSY and CDR2 SAAADI. The CDR3 bases are TGCGCCAGCAGTGAACAGGGGAACACTGAAGCTTTCTTT. Translation: CASSEQGNTEAFF.

This clone was seen a handful of times. An end of the junction differs from the germline gene, which may be a read error. CDR3 loop: CAISDGRYEQYF. The CDR3, as DNA: TGTGCCATCAGTGACGGGAGATACGAGCAGTACTTC. This chain joins TRBV6-6 and TRBJ2-7; tentative D call: TRBD2 (6 bases). Germline V gene sequence: CDR1 MNHNY, CDR2 SVGAGI (reference sequence). The CDR3 length is 12 residues.

The chain links TRBV28 to TRBJ2-2; 10 nucleotides match TRBD2. The CDR3 sequence is 16 residues long. From germline, CDR1 is MDHEN and CDR2 SYDVKM. Trimming removed 5 bases from V and 5 bases from J; junction bases left unmatched: 8. CDR3 coding DNA: TGTGCCAGCAGTGGTCCGGGACTAGCGTTAACCGGGGAGCTGTTTTTT. Translation: CASSGPGLALTGELFF.

This clone appeared a few times. This chain uses TRBV29-1 with TRBJ2-1; 7 bases are a match to TRBD2. The CDR3 length is 13 residues. With 7 bases clipped from V and 0 bases from J, the junction kept 3 bases outside the gene matches. Germline CDR1 reads SQVTM; CDR2 reads ANQGSEA. The CDR3 sequence: CSGDYLSYNEQFF. DNA for the CDR3: TGCAGCGGGGACTACCTCTCCTACAATGAGCAGTTCTTC.

The V gene is TRBV5-1, the J gene TRBJ1-1; D gene unclear. V lost 2 bases and J 1 base, leaving 12 bases between the germline ends. There are 15 residues in the CDR3. The germline CDR1 and CDR2 sequences are SGHRS and YFSETQ. The DNA of the CDR3 is TGCGCCAGCAGCTTAAATCTTCCAGAGAACACTGAAGCTTTCTTT. This translates into CASSLNLPENTEAFF.

The genes are TRBV7-8 and TRBJ2-7, with a weak D call TRBD2 (6 bases). CDR3 size: 17 residues. Trimming removed 1 base from V and 3 bases from J, with 19 bases in between. Germline V gene lookup returns CDR1 SGHVS and CDR2 FQNEAQ. CDR3 sequence reads: CASSLVGGSFTYYEQYF. Here the CDR3 DNA reads TGTGCCAGCAGCTTAGTTGGGGGGAGCTTTACCTACTACGAGCAGTACTTC.

This chain links TRBV7-7 with TRBJ1-5; 7 nucleotides match TRBD1. Germline V CDR1 and CDR2: SSHAT, FNYEAQ (reference sequence). With V trimmed by 4 bases and J by 7 bases, 7 bases remained unmatched. This CDR3 is 14 amino acids long. CDR3 DNA: TGTGCCAGCAGCTCCCAGGGGGTCGGGCAGCCCCAGCATTTT. Protein sequence: CASSSQGVGQPQHF.

This clone occurred a few times. This sequence joins TRBV7-8 and TRBJ1-5; no reliable D call. V dropped 4 bases and J dropped 4 bases, with 17 bases sitting between them. CDR1 and CDR2 from the germline V gene are SGHVS and FQNEAQ. CDR3 size: 16 residues. This CDR3 reads CASSSANPTGNQPQHF. In DNA form, the CDR3 reads TGTGCCAGCAGCTCCGCGAACCCGACCGGGAATCAGCCCCAGCATTTT. The whole variable domain, filled in from reference TRBV7-8 and TRBJ1-5, reads GAGVSQSPRYKVAKRGQDVALRCDPISGHVSLFWYQQALGQGPEFLTYFQNEAQLDKSGLPSDRFFAERPEGSVSTLKIQRTQQEDSAVYLCASSSANPTGNQPQHFGDGTRLSIL.

The chain is built from TRBV5-1 and TRBJ2-7, with 11 bases matching TRBD1. The trim removed 3 bases at V and 2 bases at J, leaving 10 bases unmatched. The V gene's germline CDR1 is SGHRS and CDR2 YFSETQ. This CDR3 region has 17 residues. In DNA form, the CDR3 reads TGCGCCAGCAGCTCCCTTACCGGGACAGGGGGACCCTACGAGCAGTACTTC. Residues: CASSSLTGTGGPYEQYF.

This clone occurred a few times. The chain combines TRBV2 with TRBJ2-7; 8 positions match TRBD2. The germline V gene has CDR1 SNHLY and CDR2 FYNNEI. Unmatched junction bases numbered 1, after V lost 3 bases and J lost 0 bases. This CDR3 contains 14 residues. The CDR3 region is CASSETSVSYEQYF. The CDR3 nucleotides read TGTGCCAGCAGTGAGACTAGCGTCTCCTACGAGCAGTACTTC.

The chain has TRBV10-2 and TRBJ2-2; TRBD1 aligns across 11 bases. The germline CDR1 and CDR2 sequences are WSHSY and SAAADI. V lost 3 bases and J lost 8; bases outside the gene matches: 8. This CDR3 region has 16 residues. In DNA form, the CDR3 reads TGCGCCAGCAGTGATCGGGGACAGGGGGTTCTGGGGGAGCTGTTTTTT. It is translated as CASSDRGQGVLGELFF.

The chain links TRBV18 to TRBJ1-4; 8 bases agree with TRBD1. CDR1 is KGHSH and CDR2 is LQKENI in the germline V gene. The CDR3 totals 14 residues. With V trimmed by 5 bases and J by 4 bases, 3 bases remained unmatched. Here the CDR3 reads CASSRDRGNEKLFF. DNA for the CDR3: TGTGCCAGCTCAAGAGACAGGGGTAATGAAAAACTGTTTTTT.

This chain connects TRBV28 to TRBJ2-1; 7 bases fit TRBD1. There are 14 residues in the CDR3. CDR1 and CDR2 from the germline V gene are MDHEN and SYDVKM. After removal of 7 bases from V and 5 bases from J, the junction contained 8 bases not matched to a gene. CDR3 coding DNA: TGTGCCAGCAAACCTGCCGGGACAGACAATGAGCAGTTCTTC. It specifies CASKPAGTDNEQFF. Full variable domain (rest looked up from reference TRBV28 and TRBJ2-1): DVKVTQSSRYLVKRTGEKVFLECVQDMDHENMFWYRQDPGLGLRLIYFSYDVKMKEKGDIPEGYSVSREKKERFSLILESASTNQTSMYLCASKPAGTDNEQFFGPGTRLTVL.

This clone is medium-sized. V usage is TRBV4-2 and J usage is TRBJ2-7; 7 bases are a match to TRBD2. Germline loops: CDR1 LGHNA, CDR2 YNFKEQ. Trimming removed 3 bases from V and 5 bases from J; junction bases left unmatched: 7. This CDR3 has 14 residues. CDR3 bases: TGTGCCAGCAGCCAGACGGGAGGCTTCCACGAGCAGTACTTC. This encodes CASSQTGGFHEQYF.

This chain connects TRBV7-3 to TRBJ2-1; possible D gene TRBD2, 8 bases. Trimming removed 2 bases at V and 0 bases at J, with 26 bases between. CDR3 length: 21 amino acids. Germline loops: CDR1 SGHTA, CDR2 FQGTGA. In nucleotides, the CDR3 is TGTGCCAGCAGCTTAGGGGGACAGATTTCGGGAGGGTTCCCCTCCTACAATGAGCAGTTCTTC. Protein product: CASSLGGQISGGFPSYNEQFF.

J is TRBJ2-1 and V is TRBV7-9; 10 nucleotides line up with TRBD2. The CDR3 is 15 residues long. CDR1 is SEHNR and CDR2 is FQNEAQ in the germline V gene (reference sequence). The V and J ends lost 4 bases and 8 bases, in that order; junction bases with no gene match: 8. CDR3 nucleotides: TGTGCCAGCAGCTCCCGGGCTAGCGGGAGTTATGAGCAGTTCTTC. Its translation is CASSSRASGSYEQFF.

This clone was observed a handful of times. This chain joins TRBV28 and TRBJ2-5; 7 nucleotides line up with TRBD1. The tail of the sequence fits TRBJ2-7 better, so the J call may be wrong. The CDR3 is 13 amino acids. Per germline, CDR1 MDHEN and CDR2 SYDVKM. The CDR3 region is CASRGQVRYEQYF. CDR3 sequence (DNA): TGTGCCAGCAGAGGACAGGTCCGTTACGAGCAGTACTTC.

The J gene is TRBJ2-1, the V gene TRBV5-4; 7 nucleotides line up with TRBD1. This CDR3 has 15 amino acids. With 3 bases clipped from V and 5 bases from J, the junction kept 8 bases outside the gene matches. Per the germline V gene, CDR1 is SGHNT and CDR2 is YYREEE (reference sequence). CDR3 sequence reads: CASSSTGHGDNEQFF. CDR3 nucleotide sequence: TGTGCCAGCAGCTCGACAGGGCACGGAGACAATGAGCAGTTCTTC. The whole variable domain, remainder taken from reference TRBV5-4 and TRBJ2-1, is ETGVTQSPTHLIKTRGQQVTLRCSSQSGHNTVSWYQQALGQGPQFIFQYYREEENGRGNFPPRFSGLQFPNYSSELNVNALELDDSALYLCASSSTGHGDNEQFFGPGTRLTVL.